The 21 T cell receptor beta chains below come from one sample, sequenced in a study of beta chain features in type 1 diabetes. The whole isolated RNA underwent reverse transcription, so sequencing captured expressed TCRB transcripts. Clones were read by immunoSEQ multiplex PCR, and TCRdb kept only the in-frame ones, dropping some. The sample shows 300,000 to 350,000 clones, roughly 8% of them seen only once. The sequenced material came from central memory CD4+ T cells from blood. These receptors came from a woman in her late teens or twenties in good health.

Only a few counts were recorded for this clone. The chain joins TRBV4-2 to TRBJ2-7; TRBD2 agrees at 8 bases. Per the germline V gene, CDR1 is LGHNA and CDR2 is YNFKEQ. V trimming: 0 bases; J trimming: 4 bases; junction bases outside the gene matches: 5. This CDR3 is 15 amino acids long. Here the CDR3 reads CASSQDEREWYEQYF. CDR3 in DNA: TGTGCCAGCAGCCAAGACGAGCGGGAGTGGTACGAGCAGTACTTC.

This clone was found many times. This chain uses TRBV2 with TRBJ1-2; no firm D call. V was pared by 4 bases and J by 2 bases, with 11 bases between. Germline-derived CDR1 and CDR2 are SNHLY and FYNNEI. The CDR3 has 14 amino acids. The CDR3 spells CASSGVVVNYGYTF. In nucleotides, the CDR3 is TGTGCCAGCAGTGGGGTTGTAGTGAACTATGGCTACACCTTC.

This clone was seen more than once but under ten times. This chain links TRBV7-8 with TRBJ1-5; D gene uncertain. The CDR3 is made up of 15 amino acids. Per germline, CDR1 SGHVS and CDR2 FQNEAQ. Trimming stripped 1 base from V and 7 bases from J, with 14 bases between. CDR3 loop: CASSLVQFAEQPQHF. For the CDR3, the DNA is TGTGCCAGCAGCTTAGTTCAGTTTGCCGAGCAGCCCCAGCATTTT. The variable domain in full, with the rest retrieved from reference TRBV7-8 and TRBJ1-5, is GAGVSQSPRYKVAKRGQDVALRCDPISGHVSLFWYQQALGQGPEFLTYFQNEAQLDKSGLPSDRFFAERPEGSVSTLKIQRTQQEDSAVYLCASSLVQFAEQPQHFGDGTRLSIL.

This clone was seen a few times. The rearrangement joins TRBV6-6 to TRBJ2-1; no firm D call. V was trimmed by 6 bases and J by 3 bases, leaving 6 bases between them. In germline, CDR1 is MNHNY, CDR2 SVGAGI (reference sequence). This CDR3 spans 12 amino acids. The CDR3 reads CASSRNYNEQFF. The CDR3 DNA reads TGTGCCAGCAGCAGGAACTACAATGAGCAGTTCTTC.

The V gene is TRBV11-2, the J gene TRBJ1-2; the D gene is possibly TRBD1 (6 bases). Germline V CDR1 and CDR2: SGHAT, FQNNGV. Trimming removed 0 bases from V and 8 bases from J, with 13 bases in between. This CDR3 spans 14 amino acids. The CDR3 DNA follows: TGTGCCAGCAGCTTAGATCTGTCAGGGGTGGGCTACACCTTC. It specifies CASSLDLSGVGYTF.

This rearrangement joins TRBV9 to TRBJ2-5; weak D call: TRBD1 (5 bases). The J call is in doubt because the DNA end fits TRBJ2-7 better. The CDR3 totals 14 residues. Germline CDR1 reads SGDLS; CDR2 reads YYNGEE. CDR3 nucleotides: TGTGCCAGCAGCGTAGGGGCAGGGATCTACGAGCAGTACTTC. It yields the protein CASSVGAGIYEQYF.

In this sample, this clone turned up a few times. The chain employs TRBV4-3 and TRBJ2-7; TRBD1 is a possible D gene (6 bases). Germline V CDR1 and CDR2: LGHNA, YSLEER. CDR3 length equals 14 residues. The V end was cut by 0 bases, the J end by 1 base, with 7 bases between. Written as DNA, the CDR3 is TGCGCCAGCAGCCAAGACAGGGGATCCTACGAGCAGTACTTC. Translating it yields CASSQDRGSYEQYF.

This chain connects TRBV28 to TRBJ2-4; D remains unclear. The CDR3 runs to 13 residues. CDR1 is MDHEN, CDR2 SYDVKM, per germline. With 6 bases removed from V and 9 bases from J, the gap between germline ends came to 15 bases. CDR3 DNA sequence: TGTGCCAGCAGCCAGAAGGGTTTGGTCATTCAGTACTTC. Translation: CASSQKGLVIQYF. Combining the CDR3 with reference TRBV28 and TRBJ2-4 gives the whole variable domain DVKVTQSSRYLVKRTGEKVFLECVQDMDHENMFWYRQDPGLGLRLIYFSYDVKMKEKGDIPEGYSVSREKKERFSLILESASTNQTSMYLCASSQKGLVIQYFGAGTRLSVL.

In the case of this clone: Additional DNA sequences in this sample encode the identical CDR3. V is TRBV28 and J is TRBJ2-7, with a weak D call TRBD2 (6 bases). Trimming left V 3 bases short and J 2 bases short, with 11 bases between. The CDR3 spans 14 residues. The germline V gene encodes CDR1 MDHEN and CDR2 SYDVKM. CDR3 sequence: CASSLHPGAYEQYF. The CDR3 region has the DNA TGTGCCAGCAGTTTGCATCCGGGGGCCTACGAGCAGTACTTC.

This chain connects TRBV19 to TRBJ2-5; D may be TRBD2 (6 bases). Trimming took 4 bases from V and 4 from J, leaving 16 bases between them. Germline CDR1 LNHDA, CDR2 SQIVND (reference sequence). The CDR3 loop spans 15 amino acids. For the CDR3, the DNA is TGTGCCAGTAGTAGACTGACTGCGGGGCTAGAGACCCAGTACTTC. It yields the protein CASSRLTAGLETQYF.

The chain employs TRBV2 and TRBJ1-1, with D maybe TRBD1 (5 bases). This CDR3 has 14 amino acids. Trimming took 6 bases from V and 4 from J, leaving 15 bases between them. Per germline, CDR1 SNHLY and CDR2 FYNNEI. The DNA for the CDR3 is TGTGCCAGCAGAACGAGGGAGGGGACCACTGAAGCTTTCTTT. Protein product: CASRTREGTTEAFF.

In its sample, this clone was seen a few times. V and J are TRBV4-3 and TRBJ2-1; weak D call: TRBD1 (6 bases). V lost 0 bases to trimming and J lost 0 bases, with 9 bases between them. CDR1 is LGHNA and CDR2 is YSLEER in the germline V gene. This CDR3 spans 16 amino acids. The CDR3 reads CASSQDQQGSYNEQFF. The CDR3, as DNA: TGCGCCAGCAGCCAAGATCAACAGGGCTCCTACAATGAGCAGTTCTTC.

The chain is built from TRBV19 and TRBJ2-1; weak D call: TRBD2 (5 bases). Looked up from germline, CDR1 is LNHDA and CDR2 is SQIVND (reference sequence). V was shortened by 4 bases and J by 2 bases, with 9 bases between the two germline ends. The CDR3 runs to 14 residues. The CDR3 here is CASSTSTTYNEQFF. The DNA for the CDR3 is TGTGCCAGTAGTACTAGCACAACCTACAATGAGCAGTTCTTC.

This clone was seen more than once but under ten times. The chain employs TRBV28 and TRBJ1-1, with 8 bases that match TRBD1. Germline V gives CDR1 MDHEN, CDR2 SYDVKM. This CDR3 contains 15 residues. After removal of 5 bases from V and 1 base from J, the junction contained 6 bases not matched to a gene. CDR3 protein: CASSPGQGKNTEAFF. CDR3 nucleotides: TGTGCCAGCAGTCCCGGACAGGGAAAGAACACTGAAGCTTTCTTT.

In its sample, this clone was seen a few times. The chain carries TRBV29-1 and TRBJ2-7, with 10 bases that match TRBD1. Losses at the gene ends were 6 bases for V and 2 bases for J; bases not matched to a gene: 4. CDR3 length equals 13 residues. Looked up from germline, CDR1 is SQVTM and CDR2 is ANQGSEA. This chain's CDR3 is CSVGTGAAYEQYF. The CDR3 DNA is TGCAGCGTGGGGACAGGGGCGGCCTACGAGCAGTACTTC.

This clone was seen a handful of times. The chain has TRBV2 and TRBJ1-2, with D perhaps TRBD1 (5 bases). Germline V gives CDR1 SNHLY, CDR2 FYNNEI. Trimming shortened V by 8 bases and J by 8 bases, and 21 bases separated the two germline ends. This CDR3 contains 14 residues. Here the CDR3 DNA reads TGTGCCAGCGCAGGGACCGAGGTTTCTAAGGGCTACACCTTC. Translated: CASAGTEVSKGYTF.

This clone appeared many times. V usage is TRBV18 and J usage is TRBJ2-7; possibly TRBD1 for D (6 bases). V lost 3 bases and J 3 bases, leaving 15 bases between the germline ends. The CDR3 covers 15 residues. Germline loops: CDR1 KGHSH, CDR2 LQKENI. The CDR3 loop is CASSPPGQLRYEQYF. The CDR3 region has the DNA TGTGCCAGCTCACCTCCGGGACAACTACGCTACGAGCAGTACTTC. Variable domain in full (rest from reference TRBV18 and TRBJ2-7): NAGVMQNPRHLVRRRGQEARLRCSPMKGHSHVYWYRQLPEEGLKFMVYLQKENIIDESGMPKERFSAEFPKEGPSILRIQQVVRGDSAAYFCASSPPGQLRYEQYFGPGTRLTVT.

In its sample, this clone was seen many times. V and J are TRBV13 and TRBJ1-2; the match to TRBD1 covers 9 bases. The V segment lost 5 bases and the J segment 4 bases; nucleotides outside the gene matches: 5. Looked up from germline, CDR1 is PRHDT and CDR2 is FYEKMQ (reference sequence). CDR3 length: 14 residues. The CDR3 nucleotides read TGTGCCAGCAGCCTTCCGGACAGGGGCTATGGCTACACCTTC. It is translated as CASSLPDRGYGYTF.

This clone appeared a few times. The sample holds other DNA sequences that translate to the same CDR3. The chain joins TRBV19 to TRBJ2-3; 10 bases line up with TRBD1. The CDR3 has 16 residues. Germline lookup yields CDR1 LNHDA and CDR2 SQIVND (reference sequence). V trimming: 4 bases; J trimming: 4 bases; junction bases outside the gene matches: 8. As DNA, the CDR3 is TGTGCCAGTAGTACCAGGACAGGGGGAGGCGCAGATACGCAGTATTTT. Encoded protein: CASSTRTGGGADTQYF.

This clone was seen only a few times. The chain has TRBV14 and TRBJ2-7; the match to TRBD2 covers 8 bases. After removal of 3 bases from V and 1 base from J, the junction contained 8 bases not matched to a gene. The CDR3 has 16 amino acids. CDR1 and CDR2 from the germline V gene are SGHDN and FVKESK. CDR3 residues: CASSQWDSGKSYEQYF. The CDR3 DNA is TGTGCCAGCAGCCAGTGGGATAGCGGGAAGTCCTACGAGCAGTACTTC.

This chain links TRBV7-3 with TRBJ2-7; no clear D gene. The germline V gene has CDR1 SGHTA and CDR2 FQGTGA. Trimming removed 0 bases from V and 7 bases from J, with 10 bases in between. The CDR3 consists of 13 residues. This CDR3 reads CASSLTKVHEQYF. The CDR3 DNA sequence: TGTGCCAGCAGCTTAACTAAAGTGCATGAGCAGTACTTC.